This T cell receptor (beta chain) was observed in a study of technical replicates of blood from a few donors. The ends lost 6 bases at V and 6 bases at J; junction bases unmatched: 9. The V gene's germline CDR1 is SGHVS and CDR2 FQNEAQ. The CDR3 length is 15 residues. The table came from immunoSEQ multiplex PCR; TCRdb's copy has only in-frame clones and leaves some out. The data contain tens of thousands of clones, roughly 90% of them seen just once; the ten biggest clones take up under 0.5%. This TCR came from a human donor in good health. Input material: T cells isolated from PBMCs. The rearrangement links TRBV7-8 to TRBJ2-7; TRBD2 agrees at 12 bases. CDR3: CASSRGLAGIREQYF. In nucleotides, the CDR3 is TGTGCCAGCAGTCGAGGACTAGCGGGAATCCGCGAGCAGTACTTC.